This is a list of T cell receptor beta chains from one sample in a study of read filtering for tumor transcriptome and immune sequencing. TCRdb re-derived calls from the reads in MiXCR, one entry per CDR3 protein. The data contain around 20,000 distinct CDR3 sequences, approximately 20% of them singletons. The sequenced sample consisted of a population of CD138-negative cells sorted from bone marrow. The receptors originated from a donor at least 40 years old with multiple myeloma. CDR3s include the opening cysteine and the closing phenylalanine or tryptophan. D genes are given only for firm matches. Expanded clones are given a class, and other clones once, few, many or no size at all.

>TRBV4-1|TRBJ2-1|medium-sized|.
CASSRDTGTGGVHEQFF
TGCGCCAGCAGCCGAGACACCGGGACTGGGGGAGTGCATGAGCAGTTCTTC
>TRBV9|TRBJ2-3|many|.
CASSVEGRASDTQYF
TGTGCCAGCAGCGTAGAGGGCCGCGCGTCAGATACGCAGTATTTT
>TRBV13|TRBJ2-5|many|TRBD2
CASSLTPHRGLGTETQYF
TGTGCCAGCAGCTTAACACCTCACCGGGGACTAGGGACAGAGACCCAGTACTTC
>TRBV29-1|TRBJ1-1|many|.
CSAHLASNTEAFF
TGCAGCGCCCACCTCGCATCGAACACTGAAGCTTTCTTT
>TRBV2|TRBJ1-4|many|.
CASSEDNNEKLFF
TGTGCCAGCAGTGAGGACAACAATGAAAAACTGTTTTTT
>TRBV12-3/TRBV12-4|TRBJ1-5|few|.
CASSSGERSNQPQHF
TGTGCCAGCAGCTCAGGGGAAAGAAGCAATCAGCCCCAGCATTTT
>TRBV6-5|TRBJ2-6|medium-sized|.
CASSYSGITSGANVLTF
TGTGCCAGCAGTTACTCGGGCATAACCTCTGGGGCCAACGTCCTGACTTTC
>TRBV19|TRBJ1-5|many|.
CASSTSGSSNQPQHF
TGTGCCAGTAGCACGTCGGGAAGTAGCAATCAGCCCCAGCATTTT
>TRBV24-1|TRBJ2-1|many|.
CATSDPQGTYNEQFF
TGTGCCACCAGTGATCCACAGGGTACCTACAATGAGCAGTTCTTC
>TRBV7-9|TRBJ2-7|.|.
CASSPALGGRYEQYF
TGTGCCAGCAGCCCCGCCCTTGGGGGGAGGTACGAGCAGTACTTC
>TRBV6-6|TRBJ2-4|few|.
CASSAPDSSKNIQYF
TGTGCCAGCAGCGCACCGGACAGCTCGAAAAACATTCAGTACTTC
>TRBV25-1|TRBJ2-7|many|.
CASSDLPFPPYEQYF
TGTGCCAGCAGTGATCTGCCATTCCCCCCCTACGAGCAGTACTTC
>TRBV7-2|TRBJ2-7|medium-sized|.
CASRPTALSSYEQYF
TGTGCCAGCAGACCGACAGCGCTAAGCTCCTACGAGCAGTACTTC
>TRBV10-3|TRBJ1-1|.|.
CAISEGAGEAFF
TGTGCCATCAGTGAGGGGGCTGGTGAAGCTTTCTTT
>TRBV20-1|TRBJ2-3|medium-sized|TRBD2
CSARVPSTSGSTDTQYF
TGCAGTGCTAGAGTGCCCAGTACTAGCGGGAGCACAGATACGCAGTATTTT
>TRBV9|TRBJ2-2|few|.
CASSEGGNTGELFF
TGTGCCAGCAGCGAGGGTGGGAATACCGGGGAGCTGTTTTTT
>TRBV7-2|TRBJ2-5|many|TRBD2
CASSLGTSGLGTQYF
TGTGCCAGCAGCTTAGGGACTAGCGGTCTCGGGACCCAGTACTTC
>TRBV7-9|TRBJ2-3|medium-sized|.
CASSLSPLLSTDTQYF
TGTGCCAGCAGCCTCTCACCTCTACTTAGCACGGATACGCAGTATTTT
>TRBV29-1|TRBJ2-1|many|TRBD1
CSVEGRGRDNEQFF
TGCAGCGTTGAAGGCAGGGGGCGCGACAATGAGCAGTTCTTC
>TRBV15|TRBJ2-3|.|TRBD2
CATSRRREDSTDTQYF
TGTGCCACCAGCAGAAGGCGGGAGGACTCAACAGATACGCAGTATTTT
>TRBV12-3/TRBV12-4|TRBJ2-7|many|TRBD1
CASSLRFGTGKNVATYEQYF
TGTGCCAGCAGTTTGAGGTTTGGGACAGGGAAAAACGTCGCCACCTACGAGCAGTACTTC
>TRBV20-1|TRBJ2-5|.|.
CSARVGGGMWETLYF
TGCAGTGCTAGAGTTGGTGGAGGCATGTGGGAGACCCTGTACTTC
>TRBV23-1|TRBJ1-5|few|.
CASSQEVGHRGTDQPQHF
TGCGCCAGCAGTCAAGAAGTAGGCCACCGGGGTACCGATCAGCCCCAGCATTTT
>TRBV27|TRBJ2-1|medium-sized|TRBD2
CASSLTSGSTYNEQFF
TGTGCCAGCAGTTTAACTAGCGGGAGTACCTACAATGAGCAGTTCTTC
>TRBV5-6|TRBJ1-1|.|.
CASSLPGVLEAFF
TGTGCCAGCAGCCTCCCAGGGGTGCTTGAAGCTTTCTTT
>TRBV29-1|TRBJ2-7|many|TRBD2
CSVEGGRASGEQYF
TGCAGCGTTGAGGGCGGGAGGGCCTCCGGAGAGCAGTACTTC
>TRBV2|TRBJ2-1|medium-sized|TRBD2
CASSDPSGRAVEQFF
TGTGCCAGCAGTGACCCTAGCGGGAGGGCCGTTGAGCAGTTCTTC
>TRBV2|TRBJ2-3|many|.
CASTFDTDTQYF
TGTGCCAGCACATTCGACACAGATACGCAGTATTTT
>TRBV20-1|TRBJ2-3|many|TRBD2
CSARVAGVTDTQYF
TGCAGTGCTAGAGTTGCGGGAGTAACAGATACGCAGTATTTT
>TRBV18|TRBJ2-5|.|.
CASSPRQIIQETQYF
TGTGCCAGCTCACCGAGACAAATAATACAAGAGACCCAGTACTTC
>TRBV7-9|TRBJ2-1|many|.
CASSLAATSHYNEQFF
TGTGCCAGCAGCTTAGCGGCGACAAGCCACTACAATGAGCAGTTCTTC
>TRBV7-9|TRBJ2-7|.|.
CASSPPLGQTCEQYF
TGTGCCAGCAGCCCACCGCTGGGCCAAACCTGCGAGCAGTACTTC
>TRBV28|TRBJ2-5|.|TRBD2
CASSLRRASGRALRETQYF
TGTGCCAGCAGTTTACGTCGGGCTAGCGGGAGGGCCTTGCGAGAGACCCAGTACTTC
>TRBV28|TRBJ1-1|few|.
CASSFEQGNTEAFF
TGTGCCAGCAGTTTTGAACAGGGGAACACTGAAGCTTTCTTT
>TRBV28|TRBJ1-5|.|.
CATVEAGDQPQHF
TGTGCCACCGTGGAGGCGGGGGATCAGCCCCAGCATTTT
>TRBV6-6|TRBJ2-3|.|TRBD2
CASSPRSGASTDTQYF
TGTGCCAGCAGTCCGCGTAGCGGGGCTAGCACAGATACGCAGTATTTT
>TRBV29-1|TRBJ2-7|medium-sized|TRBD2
CSVAGTTSTYEQYF
TGCAGCGTTGCCGGGACTACTTCTACCTACGAGCAGTACTTC
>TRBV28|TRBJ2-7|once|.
CASSPPTTYEQYF
TGTGCCAGCAGTCCCCCAACAACCTACGAGCAGTACTTC
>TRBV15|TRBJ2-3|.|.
CATSLDPSDTQYF
TGTGCCACCAGCCTAGATCCCAGTGATACGCAGTATTTT
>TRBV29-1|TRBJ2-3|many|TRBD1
CSGGQNPSTDTQYF
TGCAGCGGGGGACAGAACCCTAGCACAGATACGCAGTATTTT